Listed here are 23 T cell receptor beta chains from one sample, sequenced in a study of type 1 and type 2 diabetes patients. Amplification started from genomic DNA. The TCR beta CDR3 region was amplified using 30 forward and 13 reverse primers. TCRdb passed the multiplex PCR reads through MiXCR, listing each CDR3 protein once. The sample lists a few hundred thousand distinct CDR3 sequences; more than 45% were seen once. The sequencing sample was made of peripheral blood mononuclear cells (PBMCs). The source is a man younger than 30 with type 2 diabetes.

The genes are TRBV18 and TRBJ1-4; 8 bases align to TRBD1. CDR3 length: 15 residues. The V gene end was trimmed by 3 bases and the J gene end by 2 bases; junction bases not matched to a gene: 2. The V gene's germline CDR1 is KGHSH and CDR2 LQKENI. The DNA of the CDR3 is TGTGCCAGCTCACCTACAGGGGGGACTAATGAAAAACTGTTTTTT. Its protein product is CASSPTGGTNEKLFF.

J is TRBJ1-1 and V is TRBV10-1; D gene uncertain. CDR1 WNHNN and CDR2 SYGVQD come from the germline V gene (reference sequence). Between the trimmed V and J ends, which lost 0 bases and 6 bases, there was a span of 8 bases. This CDR3 region has 13 residues. CDR3: CASSESWVSEAFF. The DNA for the CDR3 is TGCGCCAGCAGTGAGTCGTGGGTGTCTGAAGCTTTCTTT.

The CDR3 bases are TGTGCCAGCACCCAAGGGGACAGGGTCGGTGAGGGGGAATTCTTC. Encoded protein: CASTQGDRVGEGEFF. This chain uses TRBV12-3 or TRBV12-4 with TRBJ2-1; 9 bases line up with TRBD1. The V segment lost 7 bases and the J segment 16 bases; nucleotides outside the gene matches: 20. The CDR3 loop spans 15 amino acids.

V gene TRBV9 combines with J gene TRBJ2-7; D is perhaps TRBD1 (5 bases). This CDR3 is 14 amino acids long. Germline V gene sequence: CDR1 SGDLS, CDR2 YYNGEE. Trimming pared 6 bases from V and 6 bases from J, leaving 19 bases between. CDR3 loop: CASTRQGLLVEQYF. DNA for the CDR3: TGTGCCAGCACTCGGCAGGGCCTGTTGGTCGAGCAGTACTTC.

The chain joins TRBV28 to TRBJ2-1, with 12 positions matching TRBD2. This CDR3 comprises 18 residues. V lost 7 bases and J lost 1; bases outside the gene matches: 11. CDR1 and CDR2 (germline): MDHEN, SYDVKM. CDR3 in DNA: TGTGCCAGCAACGACCGGACTAGCGGGATTAAATCCTACAATGAGCAGTTCTTC. Translating gives CASNDRTSGIKSYNEQFF.

This clonotype appeared a few times. The chain links TRBV2 to TRBJ1-1; tentative D call: TRBD1 (5 bases). The CDR3 covers 16 residues. Germline-derived CDR1 and CDR2 are SNHLY and FYNNEI. V was cut by 7 bases and J by 0 bases, with 18 bases left in between. In nucleotides, the CDR3 is TGTGCCAGCAAGCGTAGGGGAAGGGGTATGAACACTGAAGCTTTCTTT. Encoded protein: CASKRRGRGMNTEAFF.

V and J are TRBV12-3 or TRBV12-4 and TRBJ2-5; D is possibly TRBD1 (5 bases). This CDR3 has 14 amino acids. V lost 6 bases, J lost 8 bases, and 19 bases lay in between. This CDR3 is CASRFDRDEGTQYF. CDR3 coding DNA: TGTGCCAGCAGATTTGACAGAGATGAAGGAACCCAGTACTTC.

J is TRBJ2-3 and V is TRBV10-2; 10 bases match TRBD2. The CDR3 has 15 residues. The junction had 8 bases not matched to a gene; V was cut back by 2 bases and J by 9 bases. The germline CDR1 and CDR2 sequences are WSHSY and SAAADI. CDR3 residues: CASSETSGNRLTQYF. The CDR3 DNA follows: TGCGCCAGCAGTGAGACTAGCGGGAATAGGTTAACGCAGTATTTT.

This clonotype showed up just a few times. The gene calls are TRBV12-3 or TRBV12-4 and TRBJ1-5, with no clear D. The ends were cut back, 8 bases at V and 2 bases at J, with 10 bases in the middle. CDR3 length: 13 residues. CDR3 in DNA: TGTGCCAGCGGCTCCCAGGGCAATCAGCCCCAGCATTTT. Protein: CASGSQGNQPQHF.

The CDR3 nucleotides are TGCGCCACTTCGACCGGCCTCGCCTACGAGCAGTACTTC. Translated: CATSTGLAYEQYF. The V and J genes are TRBV10-1 and TRBJ2-7, with unresolved D. CDR1 is WNHNN and CDR2 is SYGVQD in the germline V gene (reference sequence). The CDR3 covers 13 residues. Trimming shortened V by 10 bases and J by 2 bases, and 15 bases separated the two germline ends.

The chain combines TRBV7-3 with TRBJ2-3; 8 nucleotides agree with TRBD2. CDR1 is SGHTA and CDR2 is FQGTGA in the germline V gene. Trimming cost V 4 bases and J 5 bases; bases outside gene matches: 5. There are 14 residues in the CDR3. CDR3 residues: CASSSAGGGDTQYF. The CDR3 nucleotides are TGTGCCAGCAGCTCCGCCGGGGGGGGAGATACGCAGTATTTT.

The chain's CDR3 is CASSLKGDRDRPRGYTF. The CDR3 DNA sequence: TGCGCCAGCAGCTTAAAAGGGGACAGGGACCGGCCGCGAGGCTACACCTTC. The gene calls are TRBV10-2 and TRBJ1-2, with TRBD1 identical over 9 bases. The CDR3 covers 17 residues. From germline, CDR1 is WSHSY and CDR2 SAAADI. V lost 6 bases and J lost 8; bases outside the gene matches: 19.

V gene TRBV6-2 or TRBV6-3 combines with J gene TRBJ2-7; D gene ambiguous. The germline V gene has CDR1 MNHEY and CDR2 SVGEGT. This CDR3 region has 12 residues. V lost 8 bases and J 6 bases, leaving 14 bases between the germline ends. CDR3 in DNA: TGTGCCAGCGGCAGAGGACCTGTCGAGCAGTACTTC. Translation gives CASGRGPVEQYF.

The chain carries TRBV7-8 and TRBJ1-5; D might be TRBD1 (6 bases). CDR1 SGHVS and CDR2 FQNEAQ come from the germline V gene. Trimming stripped 5 bases from V and 0 bases from J, with 14 bases between. There are 16 residues in the CDR3. CDR3 DNA: TGTGCCAGCAGCCCGGTCGGACAGATTAGCAATCAGCCCCAGCATTTT. It codes for CASSPVGQISNQPQHF. Looking up the rest from reference TRBV7-8 and TRBJ1-5 gives the full variable domain: GAGVSQSPRYKVAKRGQDVALRCDPISGHVSLFWYQQALGQGPEFLTYFQNEAQLDKSGLPSDRFFAERPEGSVSTLKIQRTQQEDSAVYLCASSPVGQISNQPQHFGDGTRLSIL.

This chain uses TRBV20-1 with TRBJ2-2; tentative D call: TRBD1 (5 bases). V lost 5 bases to trimming and J lost 7 bases, with 14 bases between them. Germline CDR1 reads DFQATT; CDR2 reads SNEGSKA (reference sequence). The CDR3 spans 13 residues. The DNA for the CDR3 is TGCAGTGCTCCTGGGGCGGCTAGCGGGGAGCTGTTTTTT. Amino acids: CSAPGAASGELFF.

The chain joins TRBV6-4 to TRBJ2-7, with TRBD2 matching 10 bases. CDR1 and CDR2 from the germline V gene are MRHNA and SNTAGT. The CDR3 sequence is 13 residues long. V lost 6 bases to trimming and J lost 6 bases; unmatched junction nucleotides: 5. DNA for the CDR3: TGTGCCAGCAGGGGACTAGCGACTTCCGAGCAGTACTTC. Translated: CASRGLATSEQYF.

This clonotype was counted a single time. The gene calls are TRBV6-1 and TRBJ2-3; D is ambiguous. Trimming stripped 7 bases from V and 0 bases from J, with 5 bases between. The CDR3 covers 12 residues. CDR1 and CDR2 from the germline V gene are MNHNS and SASEGT. This CDR3 reads CASTLSTDTQYF. The CDR3 DNA reads as TGTGCCAGCACCCTAAGCACAGATACGCAGTATTTT.

This clonotype was detected a few times. The chain combines TRBV29-1 with TRBJ2-1, with 8 bases aligning to TRBD2. Germline lookup yields CDR1 SQVTM and CDR2 ANQGSEA. The CDR3 sequence is 13 residues long. Germline trimming cut 6 bases from V and 8 bases from J; bases unmatched to any gene: 9. This CDR3 reads CSVGGGRGYEQFF. Here the CDR3 DNA reads TGCAGCGTGGGCGGGGGGCGAGGGTATGAGCAGTTCTTC.

The chain carries TRBV14 and TRBJ2-1, with 13 bases matching TRBD2. V was pared by 5 bases and J by 11 bases, with 18 bases of the junction left unmatched. Looked up from germline, CDR1 is SGHDN and CDR2 is FVKESK. The CDR3 is 18 residues long. CDR3 protein: CASSTPGTSGKVRRQQFF. The CDR3 DNA is TGTGCCAGCAGCACACCCGGGACTAGCGGGAAGGTAAGAAGACAGCAGTTCTTC.

The CDR3 nucleotides read TGTGCCAGCAGCCAAGGGACGACAGGGAGGGTGTTTGGCTACACCTTC. Its translation: CASSQGTTGRVFGYTF. The rearrangement joins TRBV9 to TRBJ1-2, with 7 bases matching TRBD1. The V segment lost 4 bases and the J segment 7 bases; nucleotides outside the gene matches: 16. The V gene's germline CDR1 is SGDLS and CDR2 YYNGEE. The CDR3 totals 16 residues. The full variable domain, with the rest looked up from reference TRBV9 and TRBJ1-2, is DSGVTQTPKHLITATGQRVTLRCSPRSGDLSVYWYQQSLDQGLQFLIQYYNGEERAKGNILERFSAQQFPDLHSELNLSSLELGDSALYFCASSQGTTGRVFGYTFGSGTRLTVV.

This clonotype is labeled medium-sized. V gene TRBV19 combines with J gene TRBJ1-1, with D tentatively TRBD1 (6 bases). Germline V gene lookup returns CDR1 LNHDA and CDR2 SQIVND (reference sequence). This CDR3 contains 12 residues. Trimming took 7 bases from V and 10 from J, leaving 16 bases between them. DNA of the CDR3: TGTGCCAGTATAGGGGGGAGGGCGCGAGCTTTCTTT. Translation: CASIGGRARAFF.

The V call is TRBV15, the J call TRBJ1-4, with D tentatively TRBD1 (6 bases). Trimming cost V 7 bases and J 8 bases, with 17 bases left between them. The CDR3 totals 14 residues. Germline-derived CDR1 and CDR2 are LNHNV and YYDKDF (reference sequence). The CDR3 reads CATTNRVSEEKLFF. CDR3 bases: TGTGCCACCACCAACAGGGTTTCGGAAGAAAAACTGTTTTTT.

The rearrangement uses TRBV7-2 and TRBJ2-2; possibly TRBD1 for D (6 bases). This CDR3 is built from 15 residues. V was shortened by 5 bases and J by 2 bases, with 12 bases between the two germline ends. Germline loops: CDR1 SGHTA, CDR2 FQGNSA. CDR3 coding DNA: TGTGCCAGCAGCCACGACAGGAGAAACACCGGGGAGCTGTTTTTT. This codes for CASSHDRRNTGELFF.